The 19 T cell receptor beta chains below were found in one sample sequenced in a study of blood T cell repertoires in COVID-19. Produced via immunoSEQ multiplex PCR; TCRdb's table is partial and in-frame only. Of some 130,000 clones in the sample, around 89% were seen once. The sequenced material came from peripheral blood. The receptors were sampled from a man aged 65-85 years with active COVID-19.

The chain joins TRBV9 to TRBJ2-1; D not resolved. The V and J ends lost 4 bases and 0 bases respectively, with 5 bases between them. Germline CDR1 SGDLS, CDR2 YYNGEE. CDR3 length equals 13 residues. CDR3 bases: TGTGCCAGCAGCCTCAGCTCCTACAATGAGCAGTTCTTC. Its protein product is CASSLSSYNEQFF. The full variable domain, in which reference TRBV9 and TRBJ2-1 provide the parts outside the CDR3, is DSGVTQTPKHLITATGQRVTLRCSPRSGDLSVYWYQQSLDQGLQFLIQYYNGEERAKGNILERFSAQQFPDLHSELNLSSLELGDSALYFCASSLSSYNEQFFGPGTRLTVL.

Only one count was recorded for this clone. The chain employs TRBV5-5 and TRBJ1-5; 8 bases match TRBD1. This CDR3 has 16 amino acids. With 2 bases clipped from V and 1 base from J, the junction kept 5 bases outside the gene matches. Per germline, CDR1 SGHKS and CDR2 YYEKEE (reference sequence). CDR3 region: CASSFRQGNSNQPQHF. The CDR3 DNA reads TGTGCCAGCAGCTTTAGACAGGGGAACAGCAATCAGCCCCAGCATTTT.

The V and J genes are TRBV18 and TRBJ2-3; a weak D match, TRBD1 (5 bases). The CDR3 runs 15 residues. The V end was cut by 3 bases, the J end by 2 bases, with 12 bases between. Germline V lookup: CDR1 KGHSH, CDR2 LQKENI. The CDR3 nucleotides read TGTGCCAGCTCACCCGAGACAGAAATCACAGATACGCAGTATTTT. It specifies CASSPETEITDTQYF.

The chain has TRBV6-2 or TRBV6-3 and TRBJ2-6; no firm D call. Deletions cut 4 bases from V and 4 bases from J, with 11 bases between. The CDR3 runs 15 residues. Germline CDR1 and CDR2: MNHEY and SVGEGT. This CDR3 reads CASSWARTGANVLTF. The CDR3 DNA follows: TGTGCCAGCAGTTGGGCTCGAACCGGGGCCAACGTCCTGACTTTC.

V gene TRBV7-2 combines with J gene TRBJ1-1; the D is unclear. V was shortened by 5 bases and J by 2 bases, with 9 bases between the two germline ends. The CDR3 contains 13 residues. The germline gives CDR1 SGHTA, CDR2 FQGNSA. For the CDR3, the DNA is TGTGCCAGCAGCCCACATGTTAACACTGAAGCTTTCTTT. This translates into CASSPHVNTEAFF.

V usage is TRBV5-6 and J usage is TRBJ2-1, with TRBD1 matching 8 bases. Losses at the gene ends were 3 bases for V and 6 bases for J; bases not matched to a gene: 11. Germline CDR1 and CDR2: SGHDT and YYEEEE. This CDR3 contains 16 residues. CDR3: CASSYRRTGFVNEQFF. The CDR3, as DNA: TGTGCCAGCAGCTACCGGAGGACAGGGTTTGTCAATGAGCAGTTCTTC. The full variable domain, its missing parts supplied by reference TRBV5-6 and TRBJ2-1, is DAGVTQSPTHLIKTRGQQVTLRCSPKSGHDTVSWYQQALGQGPQFIFQYYEEEERQRGNFPDRFSGHQFPNYSSELNVNALLLGDSALYLCASSYRRTGFVNEQFFGPGTRLTVL.

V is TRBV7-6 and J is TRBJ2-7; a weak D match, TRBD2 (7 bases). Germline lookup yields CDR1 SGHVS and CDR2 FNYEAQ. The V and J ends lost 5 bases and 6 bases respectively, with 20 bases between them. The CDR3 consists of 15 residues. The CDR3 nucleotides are TGTGCCAGCAGCCCGGCCGGGGGGCGCACGGTCGAGCAGTACTTC. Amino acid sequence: CASSPAGGRTVEQYF.

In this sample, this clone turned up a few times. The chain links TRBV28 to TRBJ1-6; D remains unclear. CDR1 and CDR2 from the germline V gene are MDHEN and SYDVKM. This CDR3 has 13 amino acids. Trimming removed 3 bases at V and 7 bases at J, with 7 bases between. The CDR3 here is CASSLGSNSPLHF. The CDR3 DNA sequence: TGTGCCAGCAGTTTGGGCAGCAATTCACCCCTCCACTTT.

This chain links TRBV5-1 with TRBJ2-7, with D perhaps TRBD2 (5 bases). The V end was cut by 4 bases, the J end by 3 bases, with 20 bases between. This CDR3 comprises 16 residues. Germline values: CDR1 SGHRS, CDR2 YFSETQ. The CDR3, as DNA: TGCGCCAGCAGCGGATCGGAGGCGACCGGGCTCTACGAGCAGTACTTC. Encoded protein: CASSGSEATGLYEQYF.

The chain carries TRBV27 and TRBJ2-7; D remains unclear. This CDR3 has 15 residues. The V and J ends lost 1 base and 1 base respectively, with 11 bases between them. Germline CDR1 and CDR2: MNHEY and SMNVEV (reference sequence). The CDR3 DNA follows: TGTGCCAGCAGTTTATGGAGCGATAAGTCCTACGAGCAGTACTTC. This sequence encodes CASSLWSDKSYEQYF.

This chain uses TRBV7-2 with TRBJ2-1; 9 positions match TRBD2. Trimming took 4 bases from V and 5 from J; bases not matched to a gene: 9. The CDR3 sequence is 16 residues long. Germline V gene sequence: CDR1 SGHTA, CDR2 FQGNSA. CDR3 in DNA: TGTGCCAGCAGCTCGATAGCGGGAGTAGTCCACAATGAGCAGTTCTTC. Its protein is CASSSIAGVVHNEQFF.

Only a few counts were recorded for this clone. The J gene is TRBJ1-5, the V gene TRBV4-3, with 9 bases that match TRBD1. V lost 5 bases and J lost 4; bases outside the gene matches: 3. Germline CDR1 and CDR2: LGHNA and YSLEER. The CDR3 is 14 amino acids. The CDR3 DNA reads TGCGCCAGCAGCTTCGGGACAGGGAATCAGCCCCAGCATTTT. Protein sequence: CASSFGTGNQPQHF.

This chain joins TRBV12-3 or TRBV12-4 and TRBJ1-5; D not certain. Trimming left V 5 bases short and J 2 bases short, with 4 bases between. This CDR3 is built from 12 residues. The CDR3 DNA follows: TGTGCCAGCAGTCCCGGCAATCAGCCCCAGCATTTT. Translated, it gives CASSPGNQPQHF.

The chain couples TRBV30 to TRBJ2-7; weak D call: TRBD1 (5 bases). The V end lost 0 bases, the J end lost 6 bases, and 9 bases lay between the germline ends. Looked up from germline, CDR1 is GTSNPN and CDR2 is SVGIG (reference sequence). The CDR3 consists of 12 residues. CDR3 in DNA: TGTGCCTGGAGTGTAGGGGTTCCCGAGCAGTACTTC. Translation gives CAWSVGVPEQYF. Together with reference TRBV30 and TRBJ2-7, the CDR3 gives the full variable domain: SQTIHQWPATLVQPVGSPLSLECTVEGTSNPNLYWYRQAAGRGLQLLFYSVGIGQISSEVPQNLSASRPQDRQFILSSKKLLLSDSGFYLCAWSVGVPEQYFGPGTRLTVT.

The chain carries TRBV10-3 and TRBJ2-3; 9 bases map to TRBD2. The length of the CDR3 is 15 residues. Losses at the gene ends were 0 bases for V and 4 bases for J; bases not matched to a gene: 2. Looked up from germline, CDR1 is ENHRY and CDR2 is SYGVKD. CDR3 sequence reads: CAISESGTSSDTQYF. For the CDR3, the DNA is TGTGCCATCAGTGAGTCCGGGACTAGCTCAGATACGCAGTATTTT.

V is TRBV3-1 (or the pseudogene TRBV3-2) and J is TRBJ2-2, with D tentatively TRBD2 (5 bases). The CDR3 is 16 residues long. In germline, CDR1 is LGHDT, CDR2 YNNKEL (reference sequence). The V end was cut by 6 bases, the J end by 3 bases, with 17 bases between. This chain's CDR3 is CASRSRAGKDTGELFF. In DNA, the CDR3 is TGTGCCAGCAGAAGTCGGGCCGGGAAGGACACCGGGGAGCTGTTTTTT.

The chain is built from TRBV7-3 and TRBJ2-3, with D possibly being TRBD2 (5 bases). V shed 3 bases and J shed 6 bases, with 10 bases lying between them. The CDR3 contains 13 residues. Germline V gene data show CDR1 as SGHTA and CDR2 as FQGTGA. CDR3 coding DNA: TGTGCCAGCAGCTTCGGGGTGGGGGATACGCAGTATTTT. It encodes CASSFGVGDTQYF. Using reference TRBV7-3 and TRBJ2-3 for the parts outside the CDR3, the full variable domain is GAGVSQTPSNKVTEKGKYVELRCDPISGHTALYWYRQSLGQGPEFLIYFQGTGAADDSGLPNDRFFAVRPEGSVSTLKIQRTERGDSAVYLCASSFGVGDTQYFGPGTRLTVL.

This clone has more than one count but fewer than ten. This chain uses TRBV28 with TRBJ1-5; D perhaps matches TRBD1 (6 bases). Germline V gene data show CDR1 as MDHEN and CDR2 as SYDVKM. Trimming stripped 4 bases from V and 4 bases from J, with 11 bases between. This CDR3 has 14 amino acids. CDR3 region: CASSSGQPNQPQHF. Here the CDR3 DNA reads TGTGCCAGCAGTTCGGGACAACCGAATCAGCCCCAGCATTTT.

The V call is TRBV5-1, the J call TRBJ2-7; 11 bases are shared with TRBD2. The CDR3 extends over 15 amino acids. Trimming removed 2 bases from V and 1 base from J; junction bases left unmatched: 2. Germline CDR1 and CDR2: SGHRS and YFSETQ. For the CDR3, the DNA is TGCGCCAGCAGCTTACTAGCGGGAGAGTCCTACGAGCAGTACTTC. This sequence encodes CASSLLAGESYEQYF.